A selection of T cell receptor beta chains follows, all from one sample in a study of shared clonotypes between healthy human individuals. Assay: immunoSEQ multiplex PCR; the TCRdb copy retains only in-frame clones and omits some. There are 330,000 or so clones in the sample; roughly 70% occur only once, and roughly a tenth lies in the top ten. Sequenced material: memory CD4+ T cells sorted from blood. The receptors come from a man aged 25 to 45 in good health. The CDR3 runs from the conserved cysteine through the conserved F or W. The D gene is left open where the match is weak. Size is stated for part of the rows, as once, few or many counts, or as a class when the clone is expanded.

abundance	v_gene	d_gene	j_gene	CDR3aa	CDR3nt
-	TRBV9	-	TRBJ2-1	CASSGPPVGGPRHEQFF	TGTGCCAGCAGCGGACCCCCAGTAGGAGGGCCTAGGCATGAGCAGTTCTTC
-	TRBV30	TRBD1	TRBJ1-5	CAWSEGFRDRGNNQPQHF	TGTGCCTGGAGTGAAGGCTTTAGAGACAGGGGAAACAATCAGCCCCAGCATTTT
few	TRBV11-3	-	TRBJ2-1	CASSLRSNEQFF	TGTGCCAGCAGCTTAAGAAGCAATGAGCAGTTCTTC
-	TRBV7-9	-	TRBJ2-7	CASSQGGPYEQYF	TGTGCCAGCAGCCAGGGAGGTCCCTACGAGCAGTACTTC
-	TRBV7-9	-	TRBJ1-5	CASSLGTHQPQHF	TGTGCCAGCAGCTTAGGAACCCATCAGCCCCAGCATTTT
-	TRBV28	-	TRBJ1-5	CASSLFGRVGQPQHF	TGTGCCAGCAGTTTATTTGGACGGGTGGGTCAGCCCCAGCATTTT
once	TRBV6-1	-	TRBJ1-2	CASSAQRGNYGYTF	TGTGCCAGCAGCGCGCAAAGGGGCAACTATGGCTACACCTTC
-	TRBV5-1	-	TRBJ2-7	CASSWGDEQYF	TGCGCCAGCAGCTGGGGGGACGAGCAGTACTTC
once	TRBV29-1	-	TRBJ1-2	CSVEFRGYGYTF	TGCAGCGTTGAATTTCGGGGCTATGGCTACACCTTC
-	TRBV29-1	-	TRBJ1-2	CSVGLSRANYGYTF	TGCAGCGTTGGGTTATCCAGGGCTAACTATGGCTACACCTTC
once	TRBV6-1	-	TRBJ2-7	CASSAQGLQYF	TGTGCCAGCAGTGCCCAGGGGTTACAGTACTTC
-	TRBV29-1	TRBD2	TRBJ2-1	CSVDRRGTSGSYNEQFF	TGCAGCGTTGACAGGCGCGGGACTAGCGGGAGTTACAATGAGCAGTTCTTC
once	TRBV5-1	TRBD2	TRBJ2-3	CASSPGLVMDTQYF	TGCGCCAGCAGCCCGGGACTAGTCATGGATACGCAGTATTTT
few	TRBV7-9	-	TRBJ2-4	CASSPRGPDIQYF	TGTGCCAGCAGCCCACGTGGGCCTGACATTCAGTACTTC
once	TRBV6-1	-	TRBJ1-5	CASSEVGGDSNQPQHF	TGTGCCAGCAGTGAGGTGGGAGGGGACAGCAATCAGCCCCAGCATTTT
-	TRBV11-2	-	TRBJ2-1	CASSLGPAGNEQFF	TGTGCCAGCAGCTTAGGGCCGGCCGGCAATGAGCAGTTCTTC
-	TRBV20-1	TRBD1	TRBJ1-1	CSAYRGTEAFF	TGCAGTGCTTACAGGGGCACTGAAGCTTTCTTT
-	TRBV10-1	-	TRBJ2-2	CARVTNQNTGELFF	TGCGCCAGGGTGACGAACCAGAACACCGGGGAGCTGTTTTTT
once	TRBV7-2	-	TRBJ1-1	CASSLFFGFSTEAFF	TGTGCCAGCAGCTTATTTTTTGGGTTTTCCACTGAAGCTTTCTTT
-	TRBV9	-	TRBJ2-5	CASSVDYGAETQYF	TGTGCCAGCAGCGTAGATTATGGCGCCGAGACCCAGTACTTC
few	TRBV18	-	TRBJ1-4	CASSLGTRDNEKLFF	TGTGCCAGCTCCCTTGGGACGCGGGATAATGAAAAACTGTTTTTT
once	TRBV6-1	-	TRBJ1-3	CASSEGTDSGNTIYF	TGTGCCAGCAGTGAAGGAACCGACTCTGGAAACACCATATATTTT
-	TRBV19	TRBD2	TRBJ2-7	CASRIYGTSGNEQYF	TGTGCCAGTAGGATATACGGGACTAGCGGGAACGAGCAGTACTTC
-	TRBV5-5	TRBD1	TRBJ1-5	CASSREGQGNQPQHF	TGTGCCAGCAGCCGCGAGGGACAGGGCAATCAGCCCCAGCATTTT
-	TRBV7-2	TRBD2	TRBJ2-1	CASRSGTRGYEQFF	TGTGCCAGCCGCTCCGGGACTAGGGGGTATGAGCAGTTCTTC
-	TRBV6-5	TRBD1	TRBJ2-5	CASSYSPGQGEETQYF	TGTGCCAGCAGTTATTCACCGGGACAGGGGGAGGAGACCCAGTACTTC
-	TRBV7-4	-	TRBJ1-3	CASSHQSSGNTIYF	TGTGCCAGCAGTCATCAGAGCTCTGGAAACACCATATATTTT
-	TRBV20-1	-	TRBJ2-7	CSAQATQSQYF	TGCAGTGCCCAGGCGACCCAGTCCCAGTACTTC
once	TRBV25-1	-	TRBJ1-3	CASSLRWGNTIYF	TGTGCCAGCAGTCTACGGTGGGGAAACACCATATATTTT
-	TRBV7-2	TRBD2	TRBJ2-5	CASSLTSGRFAETQYF	TGTGCCAGCAGCTTGACTAGCGGGAGGTTCGCGGAGACCCAGTACTTC
-	TRBV14	-	TRBJ1-1	CASKGPSTEAFF	TGTGCCAGCAAGGGCCCTTCCACTGAAGCTTTCTTT
-	TRBV28	TRBD1	TRBJ1-1	CASSAYRGPNAEAFF	TGTGCCAGCAGTGCCTACAGGGGGCCGAACGCTGAAGCTTTCTTT
-	TRBV7-9	-	TRBJ2-7	CASSLSPGEQYF	TGTGCCAGCAGCTTATCACCGGGGGAGCAGTACTTC
-	TRBV7-7	TRBD2	TRBJ2-5	CASSSLAGQETQYF	TGTGCTAGCAGCTCCCTAGCGGGGCAAGAGACCCAGTACTTC
-	TRBV19	-	TRBJ1-1	CASSIVAGGNTEAFF	TGTGCCAGTAGTATAGTAGCCGGGGGGAACACTGAAGCTTTCTTT
-	TRBV7-2	-	TRBJ2-7	CASSLMRGEFYEQYF	TGTGCCAGCAGCTTAATGAGGGGGGAGTTCTACGAGCAGTACTTC
-	TRBV2	TRBD2	TRBJ2-1	CASSAPSGRGNEQFF	TGTGCCAGCAGTGCCCCTAGCGGGAGGGGCAATGAGCAGTTCTTC
-	TRBV6-5	-	TRBJ1-5	CASRDTILEPQHF	TGTGCCAGCAGGGACACTATATTAGAGCCCCAGCATTTT
-	TRBV29-1	-	TRBJ1-5	CSVDQGPNQPQHF	TGCAGCGTTGACCAGGGCCCCAATCAGCCCCAGCATTTT
-	TRBV28	-	TRBJ1-3	CASSTRNSGNTIYF	TGTGCCAGCAGTACCCGAAACTCTGGAAACACCATATATTTT
once	TRBV7-2	-	TRBJ2-5	CASSNRGVSETQYF	TGTGCCAGCAGCAATAGGGGGGTCTCAGAGACCCAGTACTTC